This T cell receptor (beta chain) comes out of a study of vaccination and CD4 T cells after COVID-19 (dated by TCRdb to between 2021 and 2024). Context from the whole study: Six males and four females were included in the convalescent cohort, with two Hispanic individuals, seven Caucasians, two Asians and one multiracial person represented. Participants got two doses of the Pfizer-BioNTech BNT162b2 vaccine (n=8) or two doses of the Moderna mRNA-1273 vaccine (n=2). The spike-specific CD4+ TCR repertoire was compared before and after mRNA vaccination in approximately 9 COVID-19 convalescent patients and a handful of infection-naive healthy vaccine recipients. The cultures were stimulated with overlapping spike peptide pools from SARS-CoV-2 and from the common cold coronaviruses HCoV-NL63, HCoV-OC43 and HCoV-229E. Post-COVID blood samples from convalescent patients were collected a median of around 100 days after diagnosis, with a range of roughly 30 to 170 days. An earlier paper using these donors assessed, at the TCR clonotype level, memory CD4+ T cell crossreactivity between SARS-CoV-2 and common cold coronavirus spike proteins. Post-vaccine blood samples were collected a median of around 2.5 months after the second vaccine dose, ranging from roughly 13 to 241 days. In control cultures, a CEFX viral epitope pool was used as positive control, an HIV-1 Nef peptide pool was used as negative control, or no peptide was added.

What the authors observed across the whole study: Nearly all vaccine-specific clones in convalescent patients (304 of 307) were mono-reactive for SARS-CoV-2 spike rather than cross-reactive with common cold coronaviruses. In convalescent patients, a median about 86% of post-vaccine SARS-CoV-2-reactive clones were detected only after vaccination, and vaccine-specific priming was suggested by this finding. Although the median number of SARS-CoV-2-reactive clonotypes went up from 20 to 25 after infection to some 37 after vaccination, the increase was not significant. The number of convalescent patients in the study was relatively small, and the study did not examine early timepoints following natural infection.

The sample holds a few counts of this clonotype. What antigen it recognizes has not been identified. Qualities for individual bases were not recorded, and no much larger clone is one base off. Receptors were amplified or captured by PCR. At the Johns Hopkins FTIC core, DNA from the cultured CD4+ T cells underwent TCR sequencing with the Oncomine TCR Beta short-read assay. The QIAamp micro DNA kit was used to extract genomic DNA from the cultured CD4+ T cells. Oncomine TCR Beta libraries from cultured CD4+ T cells were pooled with unique dual indexes and sequenced on an Illumina iSeq 100. On the study's bioinformatics: Non-productive sequences were removed, and CDR3s that did not start with C, did not end with F or W, or were shorter than 7 amino acids were discarded. The MANAFEST web application was used to identify antigen-specific clonotypes by comparing peptide-stimulated wells against reference wells and other culture wells. An FDR below 0.05, an odds ratio above 5, and a productive frequency above 0.1% in at least two of three replicate wells were required for clones to be considered positive. Clonotypes that were significantly expanded in both SARS-CoV-2 spike wells and at least one common cold coronavirus spike condition were defined as cross-reactive. Similarity between CDR3 sequences was evaluated in R version 3.6.1 using Levenshtein distances (stringdist) and unrooted phylogenetic trees (ape). The raw public reads went through TCRdb reprocessing: fastp at Q25, MiXCR clone calling, in-frame beta chains kept. Duplicate CDR3 protein sequences are folded into a single record with the most common DNA and genes. TCRdb, not the original authors, processed these V and J calls. Present in this sample are over 9,500 distinct CDR3 sequences, 30% to 40% of which were seen just once. The ten largest clones capture 20% to 25% of the sample.

Explained via the paper, the treatment or condition label denotes: roughly ten-day PBMC culture with coronavirus spike peptide pools or control peptides (ViraFEST assay). CD4+ T cells from unexposed donors were collected before the COVID-19 pandemic (2011-2018). The study used the ViraFEST assay, which expanded antigen-specific T cells with peptide pools and then identified expanded clonotypes by TCR sequencing. Each well held under 2.5 million PBMCs cultured in IMDM containing approximately 5% human AB serum and roughly 10 IU/ml IL-2, with 9 to 10 ug/ml peptide pools added. On days 3 and 7, half of the culture medium was replaced with fresh IL-2-containing medium. After 10 days of culture, CD4+ T cells were isolated by negative selection using the EasySep CD4+ T cell isolation kit. As far as cell numbers permitted, CD4+ T cells from unexposed donors were tested for reactivity against SARS-CoV-2 S and N as well as four spike pools from common cold coronaviruses. Ficoll-Paque Plus gradient centrifugation was used to isolate PBMCs from whole blood, and the isolated PBMCs were then either used fresh or cryopreserved at -140C. In general, triplicate wells were set up for every culture condition. The leukapheresis product for the unexposed donors was obtained through commercial purchase.

From the cysteine through the phenylalanine, the CDR3 covers 14 amino acids. The read is trimmed to its CDR3 DNA, 42 bases read in frame from base 1. As encoded in the germline V gene (reference sequence), CDR1 is DFQATT while CDR2 is SNEGSKA. Trimming removed 0 bases from V and 2 bases from J, leaving 11 bases between the germline ends. The specimen was CD4+ T cells from blood, cultured in vitro. The sequence was collected from a human donor in good health. The chain was built from TRBV20-1 and TRBJ2-7; a tentative D match to TRBD1 spans 5 bases. The CDR3 has the sequence CSARDSVRAYEQYF. The DNA reads TGCAGTGCTAGAGATTCCGTCAGGGCCTACGAGCAGTACTTC.